This passage covers 27 T cell receptor beta chains from one sample sequenced in a study of blood T cells in healthy people across ages. Using a J-beta primer mix together with a sample-barcoded 5' primer, a second PCR was run for about 7 to 12 cycles. TCRdb passed the 5' RACE reads through MiXCR, listing each CDR3 protein once. The sample shows fewer than 600,000 distinct CDR3 sequences, about 26% of them seen only once. These data are also associated with another study on T cells of mothers and their children.

Sequencing was carried out using blood. These receptors came from a boy between 2 and 15 years old in good health.

This chain links TRBV24-1 with TRBJ2-2; D unresolved. Trimming took 4 bases from V and 3 from J, leaving 11 bases between them. In germline, CDR1 is KGHDR, CDR2 SFDVKD. This CDR3 region has 15 residues. The CDR3 protein is CATSDPDGYTGELFF. The DNA for the CDR3 is TGTGCCACCAGTGACCCCGACGGTTACACCGGGGAGCTGTTTTTT.

The chain links TRBV12-3 or TRBV12-4 to TRBJ2-2; D call uncertain. V lost 5 bases, J lost 7 bases, and 20 bases lay in between. There are 16 residues in the CDR3. The chain's CDR3 is CASSPPRGTWGGELFF. Here the CDR3 DNA reads TGTGCCAGCAGTCCCCCAAGAGGAACGTGGGGCGGGGAGCTGTTTTTT.

The chain recombines TRBV6-6 with TRBJ2-1, with D unresolved. V was cut by 8 bases and J by 6 bases, with 11 bases left in between. The CDR3 sequence is 12 residues long. Germline lookup yields CDR1 MNHNY and CDR2 SVGAGI (reference sequence). CDR3 region: CASGRLLNEQFF. For the CDR3, the DNA is TGTGCCAGCGGCAGGCTACTCAATGAGCAGTTCTTC.

The chain combines TRBV7-8 with TRBJ1-4; 10 positions match TRBD1. This CDR3 is 14 amino acids long. Losses at the gene ends were 4 bases for V and 6 bases for J; bases not matched to a gene: 2. Germline CDR1 and CDR2: SGHVS and FQNEAQ. The CDR3 loop reads CASSYGTGDEKLFF. CDR3 coding DNA: TGTGCCAGCAGCTACGGGACAGGGGATGAAAAACTGTTTTTT.

This clonotype appeared a few times. The V call is TRBV20-1, the J call TRBJ2-5; D is possibly TRBD1 or TRBD2 (6 bases each). The CDR3 spans 13 residues. From germline, CDR1 is DFQATT and CDR2 SNEGSKA (reference sequence). Trimming left V 6 bases short and J 11 bases short, with 22 bases between. CDR3 nucleotide sequence: TGCAGTGCCGTAGGGGGGCTAGGGTGGGAGCAGTACTTC. Translated, it gives CSAVGGLGWEQYF.

CDR3 nucleotides: TGTGCCAGCAGCTTACTAGCGGGAGGAGGGGATACGCAGTATTTT. Amino acids: CASSLLAGGGDTQYF. The chain joins TRBV7-9 to TRBJ2-3; 11 bases map to TRBD2. CDR3 length: 15 residues. CDR1 is SEHNR, CDR2 FQNEAQ, per germline (reference sequence). V lost 2 bases, J lost 6 bases, and 4 bases stayed unmatched. Using reference TRBV7-9 and TRBJ2-3 for the parts outside the CDR3, the full variable domain is DTGVSQNPRHKITKRGQNVTFRCDPISEHNRLYWYRQTLGQGPEFLTYFQNEAQLEKSRLLSDRFSAERPKGSFSTLEIQRTEQGDSAMYLCASSLLAGGGDTQYFGPGTRLTVL.

This clonotype was seen only a few times. The chain joins TRBV21-1 to TRBJ2-5; the D call in the table, TRBD1, was not verified against the DNA. TRBV21-1 is recorded as a pseudogene. This CDR3 has 17 residues. CDR3 sequence (DNA): TGTGCCAGCAGCAAAGGGTTTTTCGGGGGGCTCCAAGAGACCCAGTACTTC. Its protein product is CASSKGFFGGLQETQYF.

This chain connects TRBV6-2 or TRBV6-3 to TRBJ1-4; D not resolved. V dropped 0 bases and J dropped 4 bases, with 9 bases sitting between them. Per the germline V gene, CDR1 is MNHEY and CDR2 is SVGEGT. The CDR3 is made up of 15 amino acids. The CDR3, as DNA: TGTGCCAGCAGTTACTCGAGAGAGGATAATGAAAAACTGTTTTTT. It yields the protein CASSYSREDNEKLFF.

This clonotype occurred a few times. The chain links TRBV12-3 or TRBV12-4 to TRBJ1-2, with D perhaps matching TRBD1 (5 bases). This CDR3 comprises 13 residues. V lost 3 bases to trimming and J lost 8 bases, with 13 bases between them. The CDR3 here is CASSFSGSGGYTF. In DNA form, the CDR3 reads TGTGCCAGCAGTTTCTCAGGGTCGGGAGGCTACACCTTC.

This clonotype has only a few counts. The CDR3 reads CSVPGTGGEKLFF. As DNA, the CDR3 is TGCAGCGTTCCCGGGACAGGGGGAGAAAAACTGTTTTTT. This chain joins TRBV29-1 and TRBJ1-4, with 11 nucleotides matching TRBD1. This CDR3 spans 13 amino acids. Looked up from germline, CDR1 is SQVTM and CDR2 is ANQGSEA. V shed 5 bases, J shed 8 bases, and the junction held 4 bases outside the gene matches.

The gene calls are TRBV12-3 or TRBV12-4 and TRBJ2-5; 9 nucleotides agree with TRBD2. With 6 bases clipped from V and 5 bases from J, the junction kept 7 bases outside the gene matches. The CDR3 length is 14 residues. This CDR3 reads CASSPKSGGETQYF. The CDR3, as DNA: TGTGCCAGCAGCCCTAAAAGCGGGGGGGAGACCCAGTACTTC.

The chain links TRBV2 to TRBJ1-4; D gene uncertain. The CDR3 covers 15 residues. Trimming stripped 1 base from V and 8 bases from J, with 14 bases between. From germline, CDR1 is SNHLY and CDR2 FYNNEI. The CDR3 is CASSEGPARSEKLFF. The CDR3 DNA follows: TGTGCCAGCAGTGAAGGACCAGCGAGGAGCGAAAAACTGTTTTTT.

This clonotype was detected many times. The rearrangement joins TRBV13 to TRBJ2-7; TRBD2 matches 9 bases. Trimming cost V 4 bases and J 5 bases; bases outside gene matches: 9. Germline values: CDR1 PRHDT, CDR2 FYEKMQ (reference sequence). This CDR3 has 15 amino acids. The CDR3 DNA is TGTGCCAGCAGCTCCCCGGGACTAGCTAAGAACGAGCAGTACTTC. It encodes CASSSPGLAKNEQYF.

The chain links TRBV24-1 to TRBJ2-3; 7 bases are a match to TRBD2. The CDR3 is made up of 14 amino acids. The junction had 5 bases not matched to a gene; V was cut back by 3 bases and J by 6 bases. Per the germline V gene, CDR1 is KGHDR and CDR2 is SFDVKD. CDR3 residues: CATSDAAGDDTQYF. For the CDR3, the DNA is TGTGCCACCAGTGATGCGGCGGGAGACGATACGCAGTATTTT.

The chain carries TRBV20-1 and TRBJ2-7, with 10 bases fitting TRBD2. This CDR3 has 14 residues. V trimming: 3 bases; J trimming: 6 bases; junction bases outside the gene matches: 8. Germline CDR1 DFQATT, CDR2 SNEGSKA (reference sequence). The CDR3 DNA follows: TGCAGTGCTAGGGCCTCCGGGACTAGCGCCGAGCAGTACTTC. Protein product: CSARASGTSAEQYF.

CDR3 nucleotides: TGTGCCAGCAGCGCCCGGGCCGTTACTAGCACAGATACGCAGTATTTT. Its protein is CASSARAVTSTDTQYF. The chain employs TRBV7-9 and TRBJ2-3, with no clear D. The CDR3 loop spans 16 amino acids. Germline CDR1 SEHNR, CDR2 FQNEAQ (reference sequence). V lost 5 bases and J lost 0, with 15 bases in between.

The gene calls are TRBV9 and TRBJ2-3; TRBD1 aligns across 7 bases. The CDR3 is 16 residues long. V trimming: 0 bases; J trimming: 4 bases; junction bases outside the gene matches: 8. The germline V gene has CDR1 SGDLS and CDR2 YYNGEE. The CDR3 region is CASSVARGQSSDTQYF. The CDR3 DNA is TGTGCCAGCAGCGTAGCTCGGGGACAGAGCTCAGATACGCAGTATTTT.

The chain recombines TRBV2 with TRBJ2-3; 14 nucleotides match TRBD2. The germline gives CDR1 SNHLY, CDR2 FYNNEI. Trimming cost V 8 bases and J 3 bases; bases outside gene matches: 1. The CDR3 runs to 14 residues. Here the CDR3 DNA reads TGTGCCAGCGGGACTAGCGGGGGAACAGATACGCAGTATTTT. Its protein is CASGTSGGTDTQYF.

The chain has TRBV20-1 and TRBJ1-5; 9 bases agree with TRBD1. The length of the CDR3 is 15 residues. The germline CDR1 and CDR2 sequences are DFQATT and SNEGSKA (reference sequence). The J segment lost 3 bases and the V segment lost 5 bases, leaving 8 bases of the junction unmatched. Written as DNA, the CDR3 is TGCAGTGCTCCCGCAGACAGGGGGGACAATCAGCCCCAGCATTTT. It encodes CSAPADRGDNQPQHF.

The V and J genes are TRBV27 and TRBJ1-2; D gene uncertain. The length of the CDR3 is 14 residues. The V end was cut by 2 bases, the J end by 10 bases, with 17 bases between. Germline CDR1 is MNHEY and CDR2 is SMNVEV (reference sequence). CDR3 amino acids: CASSLNGEYDDYTF. CDR3 nucleotide sequence: TGTGCCAGCAGTTTAAATGGCGAATATGATGACTACACCTTC.

The chain carries TRBV20-1 and TRBJ1-4; weak D call: TRBD1 (5 bases). V lost 3 bases to trimming and J lost 4 bases, with 18 bases between them. Germline V CDR1 and CDR2: DFQATT, SNEGSKA (reference sequence). The CDR3 loop spans 16 amino acids. CDR3 residues: CSASRGRNRNNEKLFF. CDR3 bases: TGCAGTGCTAGTAGAGGCCGGAACAGGAATAATGAAAAACTGTTTTTT.

The rearrangement links TRBV3-1 to TRBJ2-3, with a weak D call TRBD2 (5 bases). Trimming pared 1 base from V and 7 bases from J, leaving 12 bases between. This CDR3 is 14 amino acids long. Per the germline V gene, CDR1 is LGHDT and CDR2 is YNNKEL (reference sequence). In nucleotides, the CDR3 is TGTGCCAGCAGCCAAGGTACTAGGTCGAATACGCAGTATTTT. It yields the protein CASSQGTRSNTQYF.

The J gene is TRBJ2-5, the V gene TRBV12-3 or TRBV12-4; 10 nucleotides agree with TRBD2. The V and J ends lost 3 bases and 1 base, in that order; junction bases with no gene match: 5. The CDR3 has 16 residues. CDR3 region: CASSFLSGGTQETQYF. The CDR3 nucleotides read TGTGCCAGCAGTTTTCTTAGCGGGGGGACCCAAGAGACCCAGTACTTC.

About this clonotype: At one end, the junction sequence differs from germline, possibly due to a read error. The chain has TRBV4-3 and TRBJ1-2; 8 positions match TRBD1. There are 15 residues in the CDR3. Per the germline V gene, CDR1 is LGHNA and CDR2 is YSLEER. As DNA, the CDR3 is TGCGCCGGCAGCCCCCTCACAGGGGGAGGCTATGGCTACACCTTC. Its protein product is CAGSPLTGGGYGYTF.

V gene TRBV9 combines with J gene TRBJ2-5; possibly TRBD2 for D (5 bases). TRBJ2-1 matches the DNA end more closely, so the J call is doubtful. The germline V gene has CDR1 SGDLS and CDR2 YYNGEE. The CDR3 contains 17 residues. As DNA, the CDR3 is TGTGCCAGCAGCGTAGGAAGAATTGGAGGACTTTACAATGAGCAGTTCTTC. It translates to CASSVGRIGGLYNEQFF.

Notes on this clonotype: Possible read error: a much larger clone is one base away. V gene TRBV6-1 combines with J gene TRBJ2-7; 8 bases align to TRBD2. Germline V gives CDR1 MNHNS, CDR2 SASEGT. V lost 6 bases to trimming and J lost 6 bases; unmatched junction nucleotides: 1. The CDR3 spans 11 residues. CDR3 sequence (DNA): TGTGCCAGCAGGCGGGGGGCCGAGCAGTACTTC. This translates into CASRRGAEQYF.

The table lists this clonotype with a few counts. The chain carries TRBV6-6 and TRBJ2-7; 7 bases match TRBD2. The V segment lost 5 bases and the J segment 5 bases; nucleotides outside the gene matches: 9. CDR3 length: 14 amino acids. Germline lookup yields CDR1 MNHNY and CDR2 SVGAGI (reference sequence). CDR3 in amino acids: CASSAKRGINEQYF. CDR3 sequence (DNA): TGTGCCAGCAGTGCGAAGCGGGGTATCAACGAGCAGTACTTC.